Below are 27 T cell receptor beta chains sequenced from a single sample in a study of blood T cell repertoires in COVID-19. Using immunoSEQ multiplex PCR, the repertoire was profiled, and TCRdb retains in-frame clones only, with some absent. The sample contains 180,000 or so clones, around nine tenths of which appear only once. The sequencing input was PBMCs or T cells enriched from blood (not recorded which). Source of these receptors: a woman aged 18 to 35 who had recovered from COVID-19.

CDR3 amino acids: CASRRRGGELFF. The CDR3 bases are TGTGCCAGCAGACGCCGAGGCGGGGAGCTGTTTTTT. V usage is TRBV13 and J usage is TRBJ2-2; D remains unclear. Germline assignment: CDR1 PRHDT and CDR2 FYEKMQ (reference sequence). Deletions cut 6 bases from V and 7 bases from J, with 9 bases between. The CDR3 extends over 12 amino acids.

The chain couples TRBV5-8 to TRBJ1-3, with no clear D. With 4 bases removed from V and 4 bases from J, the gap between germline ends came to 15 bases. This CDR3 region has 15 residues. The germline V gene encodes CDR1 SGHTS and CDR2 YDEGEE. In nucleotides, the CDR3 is TGTGCCAGCAGCCTGGTTGAGCTCTCCGGAAACACCATATATTTT. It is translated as CASSLVELSGNTIYF.

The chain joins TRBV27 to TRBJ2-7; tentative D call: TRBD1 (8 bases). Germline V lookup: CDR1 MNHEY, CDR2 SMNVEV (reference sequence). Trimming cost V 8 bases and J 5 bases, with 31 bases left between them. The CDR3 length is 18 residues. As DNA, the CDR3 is TGTGCCAGCGGGAGGAGTGGGTTAAGCGGGACAGGCCGGGACGAGCAGTACTTC. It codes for CASGRSGLSGTGRDEQYF.

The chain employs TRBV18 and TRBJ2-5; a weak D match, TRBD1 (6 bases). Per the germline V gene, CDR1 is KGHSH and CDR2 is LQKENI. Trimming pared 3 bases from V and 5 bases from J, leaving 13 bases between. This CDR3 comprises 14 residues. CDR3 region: CASSPLGAGETQYF. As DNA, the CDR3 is TGTGCCAGCTCACCGTTGGGGGCCGGCGAGACCCAGTACTTC.

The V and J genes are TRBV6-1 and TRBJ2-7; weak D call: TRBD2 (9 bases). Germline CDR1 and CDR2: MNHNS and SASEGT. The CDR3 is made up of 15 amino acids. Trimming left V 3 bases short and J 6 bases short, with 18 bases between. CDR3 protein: CASSDRGLAGIEQYF. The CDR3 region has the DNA TGTGCCAGCAGTGACAGGGGGCTAGCGGGGATCGAGCAGTACTTC.

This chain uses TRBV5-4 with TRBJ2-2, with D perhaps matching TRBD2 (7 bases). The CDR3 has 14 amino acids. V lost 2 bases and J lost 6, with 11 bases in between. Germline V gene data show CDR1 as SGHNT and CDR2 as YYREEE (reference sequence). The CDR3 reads CASSLQGGPGELFF. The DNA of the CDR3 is TGTGCCAGCAGCTTACAGGGAGGGCCCGGGGAGCTGTTTTTT.

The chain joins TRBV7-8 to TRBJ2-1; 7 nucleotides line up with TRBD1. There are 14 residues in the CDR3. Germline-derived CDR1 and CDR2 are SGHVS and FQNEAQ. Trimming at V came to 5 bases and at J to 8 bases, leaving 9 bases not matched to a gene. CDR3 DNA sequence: TGTGCCAGCAGCGCCAGACAGGGTAGGGATGAGCAGTTCTTC. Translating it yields CASSARQGRDEQFF.

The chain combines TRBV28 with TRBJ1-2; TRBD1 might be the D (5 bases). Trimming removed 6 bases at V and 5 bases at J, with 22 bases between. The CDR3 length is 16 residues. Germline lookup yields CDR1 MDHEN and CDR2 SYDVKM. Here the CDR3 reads CASSKLRGAPAYGYTF. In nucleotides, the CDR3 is TGTGCCAGCAGCAAATTACGTGGGGCTCCCGCTTATGGCTACACCTTC.

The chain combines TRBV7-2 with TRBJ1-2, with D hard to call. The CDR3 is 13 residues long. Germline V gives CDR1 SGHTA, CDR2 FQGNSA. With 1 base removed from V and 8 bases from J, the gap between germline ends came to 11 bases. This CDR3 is CASSLDSWRGYTF. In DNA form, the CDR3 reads TGTGCCAGCAGCTTAGACAGTTGGAGGGGCTACACCTTC.

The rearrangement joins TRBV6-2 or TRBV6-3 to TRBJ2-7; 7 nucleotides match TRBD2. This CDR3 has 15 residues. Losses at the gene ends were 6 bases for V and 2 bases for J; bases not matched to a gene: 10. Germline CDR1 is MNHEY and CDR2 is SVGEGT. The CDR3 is CASSFRGRGPYEQYF. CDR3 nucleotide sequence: TGTGCCAGCAGCTTTCGGGGGAGGGGACCCTACGAGCAGTACTTC.

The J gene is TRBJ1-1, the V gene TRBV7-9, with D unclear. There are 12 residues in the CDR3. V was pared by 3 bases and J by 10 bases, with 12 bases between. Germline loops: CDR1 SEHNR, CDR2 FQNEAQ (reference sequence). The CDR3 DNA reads TGTGCCAGCAGCTTTCATGCGGTATCAGCTTTCTTT. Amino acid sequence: CASSFHAVSAFF.

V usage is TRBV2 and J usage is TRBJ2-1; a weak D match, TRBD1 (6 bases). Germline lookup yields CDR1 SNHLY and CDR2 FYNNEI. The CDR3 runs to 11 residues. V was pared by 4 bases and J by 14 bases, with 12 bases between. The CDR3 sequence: CASSVLGGKFF. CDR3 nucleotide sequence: TGTGCCAGCAGTGTGTTAGGGGGAAAGTTCTTC. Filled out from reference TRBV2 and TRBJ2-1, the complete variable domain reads EPEVTQTPSHQVTQMGQEVILRCVPISNHLYFYWYRQILGQKVEFLVSFYNNEISEKSEIFDDQFSVERPDGSNFTLKIRSTKLEDSAMYFCASSVLGGKFFGPGTRLTVL.

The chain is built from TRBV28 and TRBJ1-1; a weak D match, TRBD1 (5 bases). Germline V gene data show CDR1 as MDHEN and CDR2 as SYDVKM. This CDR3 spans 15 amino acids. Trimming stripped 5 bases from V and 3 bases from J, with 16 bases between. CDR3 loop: CASSPPGVQDTEAFF. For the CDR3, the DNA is TGTGCCAGCAGTCCACCGGGGGTACAAGACACTGAAGCTTTCTTT.

In DNA form, the CDR3 reads TGTGCCAGCAGCCCCCGACAGGGTAACATTCAGTACTTC. It translates to CASSPRQGNIQYF. V gene TRBV7-2 combines with J gene TRBJ2-4; 7 bases match TRBD1. The junction had 5 bases not matched to a gene; V was cut back by 5 bases and J by 7 bases. The V gene's germline CDR1 is SGHTA and CDR2 FQGNSA. This CDR3 is built from 13 residues.

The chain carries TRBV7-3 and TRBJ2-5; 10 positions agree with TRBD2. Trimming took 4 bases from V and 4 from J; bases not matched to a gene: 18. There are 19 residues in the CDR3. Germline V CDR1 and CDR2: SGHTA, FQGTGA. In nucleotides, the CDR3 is TGTGCCAGCAGCTCCATCGGGACTAGCGCCCGGGAGGTCGGAGAGACCCAGTACTTC. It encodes CASSSIGTSAREVGETQYF.

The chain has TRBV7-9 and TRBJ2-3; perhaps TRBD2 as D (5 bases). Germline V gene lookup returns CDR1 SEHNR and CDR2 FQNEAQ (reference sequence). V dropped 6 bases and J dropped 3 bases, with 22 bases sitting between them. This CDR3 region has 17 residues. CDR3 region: CASRIVGHFRETDTQYF. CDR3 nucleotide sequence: TGTGCCAGCAGAATAGTCGGGCACTTCCGGGAAACAGATACGCAGTATTTT.

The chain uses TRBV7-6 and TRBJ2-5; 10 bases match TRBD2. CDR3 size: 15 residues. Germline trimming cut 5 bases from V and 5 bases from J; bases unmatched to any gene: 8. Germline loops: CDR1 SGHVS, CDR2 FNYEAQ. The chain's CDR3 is CASSPSSGSGETQYF. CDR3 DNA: TGTGCCAGCAGCCCCTCTAGCGGGAGTGGTGAGACCCAGTACTTC.

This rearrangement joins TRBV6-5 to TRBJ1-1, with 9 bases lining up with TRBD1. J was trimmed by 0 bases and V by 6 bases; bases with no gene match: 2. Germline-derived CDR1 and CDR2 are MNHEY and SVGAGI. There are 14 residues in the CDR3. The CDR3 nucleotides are TGTGCCAGCAGGGACAGGGGCCTGAACACTGAAGCTTTCTTT. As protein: CASRDRGLNTEAFF.

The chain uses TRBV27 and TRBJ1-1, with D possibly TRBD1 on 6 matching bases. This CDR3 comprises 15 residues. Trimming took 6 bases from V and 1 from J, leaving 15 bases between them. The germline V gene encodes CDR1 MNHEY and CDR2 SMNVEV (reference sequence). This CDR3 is CASSASGHQNTEAFF. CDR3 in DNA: TGTGCCAGCAGCGCCTCGGGACACCAGAACACTGAAGCTTTCTTT.

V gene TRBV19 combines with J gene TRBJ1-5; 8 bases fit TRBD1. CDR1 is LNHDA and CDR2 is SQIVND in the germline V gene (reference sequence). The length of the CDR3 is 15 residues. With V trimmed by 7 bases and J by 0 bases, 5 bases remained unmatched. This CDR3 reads CASMGTGLSNQPQHF. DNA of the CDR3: TGTGCCAGTATGGGGACAGGACTTAGCAATCAGCCCCAGCATTTT.

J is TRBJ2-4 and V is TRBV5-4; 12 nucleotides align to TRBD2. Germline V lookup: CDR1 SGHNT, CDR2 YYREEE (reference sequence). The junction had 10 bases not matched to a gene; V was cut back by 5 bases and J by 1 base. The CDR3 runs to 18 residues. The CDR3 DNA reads TGTGCCAGCAGTACGGGACTAGCGGGTGCCGGGGCCAAAAACATTCAGTACTTC. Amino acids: CASSTGLAGAGAKNIQYF. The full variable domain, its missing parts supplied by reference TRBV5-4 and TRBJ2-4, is ETGVTQSPTHLIKTRGQQVTLRCSSQSGHNTVSWYQQALGQGPQFIFQYYREEENGRGNFPPRFSGLQFPNYSSELNVNALELDDSALYLCASSTGLAGAGAKNIQYFGAGTRLSVL.

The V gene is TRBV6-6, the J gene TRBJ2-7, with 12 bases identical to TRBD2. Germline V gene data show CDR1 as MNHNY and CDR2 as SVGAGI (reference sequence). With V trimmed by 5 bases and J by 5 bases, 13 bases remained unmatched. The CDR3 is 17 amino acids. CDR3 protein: CASSPSGRAGMSNEQYF. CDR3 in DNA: TGTGCCAGCAGTCCTAGCGGGAGGGCCGGGATGTCGAACGAGCAGTACTTC.

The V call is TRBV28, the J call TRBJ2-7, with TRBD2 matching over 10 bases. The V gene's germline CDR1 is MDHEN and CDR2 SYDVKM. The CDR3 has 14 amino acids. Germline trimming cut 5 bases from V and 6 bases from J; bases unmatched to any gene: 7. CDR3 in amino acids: CASSRGLANFEQYF. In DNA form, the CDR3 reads TGTGCCAGCAGTCGGGGACTAGCGAATTTCGAGCAGTACTTC.

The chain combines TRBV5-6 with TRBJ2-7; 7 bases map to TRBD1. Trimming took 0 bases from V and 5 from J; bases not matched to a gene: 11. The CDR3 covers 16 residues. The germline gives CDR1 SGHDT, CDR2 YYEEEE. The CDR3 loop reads CASSLASATGRNEQYF. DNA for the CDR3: TGTGCCAGCAGCTTGGCCAGTGCGACAGGGCGTAACGAGCAGTACTTC.

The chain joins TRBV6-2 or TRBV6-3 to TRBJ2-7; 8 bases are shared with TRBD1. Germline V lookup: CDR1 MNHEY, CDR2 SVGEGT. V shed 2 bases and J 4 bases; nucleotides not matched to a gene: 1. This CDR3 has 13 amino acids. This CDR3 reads CASSYRTGYEQYF. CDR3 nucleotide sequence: TGTGCCAGCAGTTACCGGACAGGGTACGAGCAGTACTTC.

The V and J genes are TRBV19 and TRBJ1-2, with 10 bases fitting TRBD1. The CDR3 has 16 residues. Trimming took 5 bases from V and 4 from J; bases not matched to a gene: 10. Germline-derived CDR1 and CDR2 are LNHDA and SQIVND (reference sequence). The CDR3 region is CASSQGQGDSIYGYTF. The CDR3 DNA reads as TGTGCCAGTAGTCAAGGACAGGGGGATTCGATCTATGGCTACACCTTC.

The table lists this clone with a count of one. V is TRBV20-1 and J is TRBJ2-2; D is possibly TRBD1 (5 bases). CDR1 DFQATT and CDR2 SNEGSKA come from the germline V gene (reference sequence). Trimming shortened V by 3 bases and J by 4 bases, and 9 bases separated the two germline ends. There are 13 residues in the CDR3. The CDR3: CSASTQGTGELFF. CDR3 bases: TGCAGTGCTAGTACCCAGGGCACCGGGGAGCTGTTTTTT.